This T cell receptor beta chain was identified in a study of beta chain features in type 1 diabetes. Whole-study findings and limits: Since sequencing was performed on cDNA, cells with high TCR expression could be over-represented. For patients and controls alike, PCR might favor shorter templates to the same degree. In every one of the four CD4+ subsets, TCRB CDR3s were moderately but significantly shorter in Type 1 diabetes patients.

The CDR3 runs to 12 residues. V was clipped by 5 bases and J by 4 bases, with 10 bases between them. The V gene's germline CDR1 is SQVTM and CDR2 ANQGSEA. The whole isolated RNA underwent reverse transcription, so sequencing captured expressed TCRB transcripts. The read count averaged around 3.5 million across naive, central memory and regulatory T cell samples. The protocol was immunoSEQ multiplex PCR, while the TCRdb copy is restricted to in-frame clones and leaves out a portion. The sample has 250,000 or so clones; more than 65% are singletons. Concerning this clone itself: Its antigen is still unknown.

The TCR sequence derives from a man younger than 40 in good health. Sequenced material: naive CD4+ T cells from blood. The chain joins TRBV29-1 to TRBJ2-3; D call uncertain. Written as DNA, the CDR3 is TGCAGCGTTAAAGGTTCTGCAGATACGCAGTATTTT. As protein: CSVKGSADTQYF.